This entry describes one TCR beta chain. Its antigen is as yet unknown. The time point was: cycle 4 day 1 (C4D1), after less than 7 weeks of nivolumab. After autologous stem cell transplantation all patients relapsed, and prior brentuximab vedotin exposure differed between cohorts. The source of the sample is a study of PD-1 blockade in classical Hodgkin lymphoma. Study-wide context: Intravenous nivolumab at 3 mg/kg was given to patients every 2 weeks. Study-level findings and limits: While CD8+ TCR diversity did not rise significantly by C4D1, CD4+ TCR diversity did. Later analyses included only patients treated at least 1 year post-ASCT. As was reported, newly diagnosed patients showed lower baseline TCR diversity than healthy donors did.

The protocol was immunoSEQ multiplex PCR, while the TCRdb copy is restricted to in-frame clones and leaves out a portion. The sample lists tens of thousands of clones; over 60% were seen once. Trimming took 8 bases from V and 1 from J; bases not matched to a gene: 8. The CDR3 runs to 15 residues. CDR1 is KGHSH and CDR2 is LQKENI in the germline V gene. J is TRBJ1-5 and V is TRBV18; the match to TRBD1 covers 7 bases. The clonotype comes from a human donor with classical Hodgkin lymphoma. The sequenced sample was peripheral blood mononuclear cells (PBMCs), obtained before the fourth cycle of nivolumab. The CDR3 sequence is CASQGGSYSNQPQHF. The CDR3 DNA follows: TGTGCCAGCCAGGGGGGGTCGTACAGCAATCAGCCCCAGCATTTT.